The TCR beta chain under discussion was sequenced for a study of blood T cell repertoires in COVID-19. Looking at the study overall: Italy, Spain and the United States were the sources of the convalescent and acute COVID-19 samples. In each case, the material was cDNA or gDNA derived from T cells, B-cell-depleted T cells, or PBMCs.

Germline CDR1 and CDR2: LNHDA and SQIVND (reference sequence). The CDR3 consists of 16 residues. V lost 0 bases and J 2 bases, leaving 11 bases between the germline ends. As originally analysed: It was from reference gene primer amplification that nucleated cell counts were estimated. The data were produced by immunoSEQ multiplex PCR, yet TCRdb's version contains in-frame clones alone and is incomplete. V, J and clone size derive from that table, while D and trimming were established from the DNA sequence. The sample gives approximately 76,000 clones, around 88% of which show up once; roughly two fifths is in the top ten.

The sample comprised peripheral blood. The sequence derives from a man aged 80 or over with active or convalescent COVID-19. The chain couples TRBV19 to TRBJ1-5; D gene ambiguous. The chain's CDR3 is CASSIDHGSGNQPQHF. CDR3 DNA sequence: TGTGCCAGTAGTATAGATCACGGGTCGGGCAATCAGCCCCAGCATTTT. The entire variable domain, with the rest obtained from reference TRBV19 and TRBJ1-5, is as follows: DGGITQSPKYLFRKEGQNVTLSCEQNLNHDAMYWYRQDPGQGLRLIYYSQIVNDFQKGDIAEGYSVSREKKESFPLTVTSAQKNPTAFYLCASSIDHGSGNQPQHFGDGTRLSIL.